This T cell receptor beta chain derives from a study of blood T cell repertoires in COVID-19. Looking at the study overall: Some COVID-19 samples were acute and others convalescent; all came from the United States, Italy and Spain. From T cells, B-cell-depleted T cells, or PBMCs came the material, which was cDNA or gDNA.

The germline V gene encodes CDR1 MNHEY and CDR2 SVGAGI. CDR3 length: 14 residues. Trimming cost V 5 bases and J 5 bases, with 10 bases left between them. Study processing details: Quantification of nucleated cells was approximated via reference gene primer amplification. Clones were sequenced by immunoSEQ multiplex PCR, and TCRdb holds only the in-frame ones, with some missing. V and J calls and clone size are given by that table; D and trimming were obtained from the DNA. Of 80,000 to 95,000 clones listed, 86% are singletons. The sequencing input was peripheral blood. This receptor was taken from a man in his fifties or sixties with active or convalescent COVID-19. The chain carries TRBV6-5 and TRBJ1-6, with D possibly being TRBD1 (6 bases). This CDR3 is CASSLRGHNSPLHF. The CDR3 region has the DNA TGTGCCAGCAGTCTCAGGGGACATAATTCACCCCTCCACTTT.